This TCR beta chain came from a study of T cells in Graves' hyperthyroidism and ophthalmopathy. CDR3 length: 15 amino acids. Germline CDR1 is SGHTA and CDR2 is FQGNSA. Trimming cost V 5 bases and J 8 bases; bases outside gene matches: 10. In its sample, this clonotype was seen many times. Uncontrolled infection, other autoimmune disease, pregnancy or lactation disqualified patients from enrolment. Using RNA transcripts as the source, TCR beta CDR3 regions were amplified. Initially, a first-round RT-PCR of the TCR CDR3 employed the HTBI primer set. TCRdb reanalysed the multiplex PCR reads using MiXCR and keeps one entry per CDR3 protein. Found here are fewer than 600,000 distinct CDR3 sequences, approximately 15% of them singletons; the top ten hold approximately 13%.

The receptor comes from a woman aged 40 to 49 with Graves' hyperthyroidism. What was sequenced was blood. V usage is TRBV7-2 and J usage is TRBJ2-1; 9 bases map to TRBD2. CDR3 residues: CASSRGASGIDEQFF. The CDR3 region has the DNA TGTGCCAGCAGCCGCGGCGCTAGCGGGATCGATGAGCAGTTCTTC.